This is a list of T cell receptor beta chains from one sample in a study of shared clonotypes between healthy human individuals. Clones were read by immunoSEQ multiplex PCR, and TCRdb kept only the in-frame ones, dropping some. Of 740,000 or so clones listed, 73% are singletons. Sequenced sample: memory CD4+ T cells sorted from blood. These receptor sequences come from a woman aged 25 to 39 in good health. Both conserved end residues are part of each CDR3. Where a row states a size, it is once, few, many or the class of an expanded clone; other rows omit it.

v_call: TRBV5-1; clone_size: -; cdr3_aa: CASSLVLAGGKSSYNEQFF
v_call: TRBV7-8; clone_size: -; cdr3_aa: CASSFRRLVDTGELFF
v_call: TRBV2; clone_size: -; cdr3_aa: CASSKGGLSNEKLFF
v_call: TRBV25-1; clone_size: few; cdr3_aa: CASSDLLVPHHEQYF
v_call: TRBV6-1; clone_size: few; cdr3_aa: CASMGPNAGELFF
v_call: TRBV30; clone_size: -; cdr3_aa: CAWTRGTKTEAFF
v_call: TRBV13; clone_size: -; cdr3_aa: CASSLAGGSYGYTF
v_call: TRBV10-3; clone_size: -; cdr3_aa: CAIRGSEGNTEAFF
v_call: TRBV15; clone_size: -; cdr3_aa: CATSSRLGTDTQYF
v_call: TRBV19; clone_size: -; cdr3_aa: CASSINRGNTEAFF
v_call: TRBV28; clone_size: -; cdr3_aa: CASSRDRGWEQYF
v_call: TRBV5-6; clone_size: -; cdr3_aa: CASSSRFEQYF
v_call: TRBV6-6; clone_size: once; cdr3_aa: CASSYARGGGTEAFF
v_call: TRBV19; clone_size: -; cdr3_aa: CASSIGQGTQGRVGELFF
v_call: TRBV23-1; clone_size: -; cdr3_aa: CASSQLRQGTCEQYF
v_call: TRBV7-6; clone_size: few; cdr3_aa: CASSLVSGYGYTF
v_call: TRBV7-8; clone_size: -; cdr3_aa: CASSLALGANTEAFF
v_call: TRBV5-1; clone_size: few; cdr3_aa: CASSLGGQGGEKLFF
v_call: TRBV6-1; clone_size: few; cdr3_aa: CASSSRWTGELFF
v_call: TRBV9; clone_size: -; cdr3_aa: CASSVGLSGGAYEQYF
v_call: TRBV27; clone_size: -; cdr3_aa: CASSFRSGRANEQFF
v_call: TRBV18; clone_size: -; cdr3_aa: CASSRQADTQYF
v_call: TRBV4-1; clone_size: -; cdr3_aa: CASSSQPWNEQFF
v_call: TRBV7-8; clone_size: -; cdr3_aa: CASSRPGRNYEQYF
v_call: TRBV5-1; clone_size: -; cdr3_aa: CASSPDPLTTGNTGELFF
v_call: TRBV4-1; clone_size: -; cdr3_aa: CASSQDAAPYTDTQYF
v_call: TRBV30; clone_size: -; cdr3_aa: CAWGQQGRNEQFF
v_call: TRBV5-1; clone_size: -; cdr3_aa: CASSSSTGGTEAFF
v_call: TRBV10-1; clone_size: few; cdr3_aa: CASSQESNQPQHF
v_call: TRBV19; clone_size: -; cdr3_aa: CASSIYGVSDTEAFF
v_call: TRBV7-2; clone_size: -; cdr3_aa: CASSIEALAGVNEQFF
v_call: TRBV6-1; clone_size: -; cdr3_aa: CASSFDRNTEAFF
v_call: TRBV7-9; clone_size: -; cdr3_aa: CASSFRTEAFF
v_call: TRBV5-1; clone_size: -; cdr3_aa: CASSLAPVSTDTQYF
v_call: TRBV14; clone_size: few; cdr3_aa: CASSQSWNTEAFF
v_call: TRBV9; clone_size: -; cdr3_aa: CASSATGQGTHEQYF
v_call: TRBV28; clone_size: once; cdr3_aa: CASSSGFVETQYF
v_call: TRBV7-8; clone_size: -; cdr3_aa: CASSNLKFRDREARNQPQHF
v_call: TRBV9; clone_size: -; cdr3_aa: CASSVGVFDEQFF
v_call: TRBV5-8; clone_size: -; cdr3_aa: CASTFWAGETQYF
v_call: TRBV18; clone_size: many; cdr3_aa: CASSPRAVLTGNEQFF
v_call: TRBV28; clone_size: -; cdr3_aa: CASTTWVGESSGYTF
v_call: TRBV29-1; clone_size: -; cdr3_aa: CSVEGDKVNGYTF
v_call: TRBV19; clone_size: -; cdr3_aa: CASSRQGGNQPQHF
v_call: TRBV5-1; clone_size: few; cdr3_aa: CASSPITRLVSSNEQYF
v_call: TRBV4-2; clone_size: -; cdr3_aa: CASSQDTREETQYF
v_call: TRBV9; clone_size: few; cdr3_aa: CASSVGLAGRSSYNEQFF
v_call: TRBV7-9; clone_size: -; cdr3_aa: CASSLWEYGYTF
v_call: TRBV28; clone_size: -; cdr3_aa: CASSENTGELFF
v_call: TRBV29-1; clone_size: -; cdr3_aa: CSVEGPPGGGTGTDTQYF
v_call: TRBV7-2; clone_size: -; cdr3_aa: CASSWSGGGQGSNEQFF
v_call: TRBV6-1; clone_size: -; cdr3_aa: CASSEFAFYTGELFF
v_call: TRBV5-4; clone_size: once; cdr3_aa: CASSSNRRGGRDEQYF
v_call: TRBV5-1; clone_size: -; cdr3_aa: CASSSDNTGELFF
v_call: TRBV27; clone_size: -; cdr3_aa: CASSRGGLSNQPQHF